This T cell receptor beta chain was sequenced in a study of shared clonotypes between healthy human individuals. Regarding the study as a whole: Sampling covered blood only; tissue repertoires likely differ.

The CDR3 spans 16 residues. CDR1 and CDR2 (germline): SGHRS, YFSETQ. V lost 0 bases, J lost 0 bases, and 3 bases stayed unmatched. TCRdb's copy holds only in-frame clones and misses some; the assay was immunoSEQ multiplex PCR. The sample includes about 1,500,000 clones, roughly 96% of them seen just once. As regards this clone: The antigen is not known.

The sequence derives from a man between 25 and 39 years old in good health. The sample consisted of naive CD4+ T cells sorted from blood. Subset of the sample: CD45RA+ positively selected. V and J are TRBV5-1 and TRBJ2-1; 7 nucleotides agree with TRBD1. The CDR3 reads CASSLDGTASYNEQFF. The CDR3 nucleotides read TGCGCCAGCAGCTTGGACGGGACAGCCTCCTACAATGAGCAGTTCTTC.